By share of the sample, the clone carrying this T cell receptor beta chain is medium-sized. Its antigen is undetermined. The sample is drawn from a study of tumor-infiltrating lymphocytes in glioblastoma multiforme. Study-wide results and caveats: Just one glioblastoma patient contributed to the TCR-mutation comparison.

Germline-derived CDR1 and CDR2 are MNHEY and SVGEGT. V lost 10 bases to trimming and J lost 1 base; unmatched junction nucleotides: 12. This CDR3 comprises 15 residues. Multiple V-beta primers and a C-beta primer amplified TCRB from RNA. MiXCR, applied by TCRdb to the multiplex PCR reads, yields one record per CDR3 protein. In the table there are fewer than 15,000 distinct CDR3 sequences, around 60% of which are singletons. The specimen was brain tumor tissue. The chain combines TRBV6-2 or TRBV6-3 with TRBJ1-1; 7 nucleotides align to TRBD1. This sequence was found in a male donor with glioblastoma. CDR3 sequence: CATAGQHIKNTEAFF. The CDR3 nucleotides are TGTGCCACCGCGGGACAGCATATAAAGAACACTGAAGCTTTCTTT.